A single sample gave rise to the 30 T cell receptor beta chains below, sequenced in a study of T cell changes during pregnancy in multiple sclerosis. Profiling relied on immunoSEQ multiplex PCR, and the TCRdb table lists in-frame clones only, not all of them. Of about 71,000 clones listed, over 75% are singletons. The source was CD8+ T cells from peripheral blood mononuclear cells, collected before pregnancy. These receptors were collected from a female donor with multiple sclerosis, enrolled in a pregnancy study.

V is TRBV12-5 and J is TRBJ2-2, with TRBD2 identical over 12 bases. The CDR3 has 19 amino acids. Germline CDR1 reads LGHNT; CDR2 reads FRNRAP. Unmatched junction bases numbered 17, after V lost 6 bases and J lost 6 bases. As DNA, the CDR3 is TGTGCTAGTGGGGATACTAGCGGGGGGCATACGTTAGTCGCCGGGGAGCTGTTTTTT. Translating gives CASGDTSGGHTLVAGELFF.

This chain links TRBV21-1 with TRBJ1-5; the table assigns TRBD1, which was not confirmed against the DNA. TRBV21-1 is listed as a pseudogene. The CDR3 is 10 residues long. CDR3 amino acids: CASPNQPQHF. DNA of the CDR3: TGTGCCAGCCCAAATCAGCCCCAGCATTTT.

This rearrangement joins TRBV5-6 to TRBJ2-1; no clear D gene. This CDR3 has 16 amino acids. From germline, CDR1 is SGHDT and CDR2 YYEEEE. Between the trimmed V and J ends, which lost 4 bases and 5 bases, there was a span of 19 bases. The CDR3 loop is CASSRPPGFGDNEQFF. Here the CDR3 DNA reads TGTGCCAGCAGCCGTCCCCCCGGGTTTGGCGACAATGAGCAGTTCTTC.

Regarding this clone: The germline gene is not matched at one end of the junction; a read error may be the cause. V and J are TRBV7-7 and TRBJ1-3; TRBD1 might be the D (5 bases). Germline values: CDR1 SSHAT, CDR2 FNYEAQ (reference sequence). This CDR3 region has 15 residues. The CDR3 DNA reads TGTGCTAGCAGCCCCGACCCAGGGCTCAGGAACACCATATATTTT. It yields the protein CASSPDPGLRNTIYF.

The V gene is TRBV7-9, the J gene TRBJ1-2; TRBD1 matches 7 bases. This CDR3 is built from 15 residues. V lost 5 bases to trimming and J lost 0 bases; unmatched junction nucleotides: 6. The V gene's germline CDR1 is SEHNR and CDR2 FQNEAQ (reference sequence). CDR3 loop: CASSALDRANYGYTF. Written as DNA, the CDR3 is TGTGCCAGCAGCGCCCTTGACAGGGCTAACTATGGCTACACCTTC.

The table lists this clone with a few counts. The rearrangement uses TRBV5-1 and TRBJ1-1, with TRBD1 matching 8 bases. The CDR3 contains 15 residues. Germline V gene sequence: CDR1 SGHRS, CDR2 YFSETQ. With V trimmed by 5 bases and J by 5 bases, 11 bases remained unmatched. The DNA for the CDR3 is TGCGCCAGCAGACCCCGACCGGGACAGGAGACTGAAGCTTTCTTT. This gives the protein CASRPRPGQETEAFF.

The genes are TRBV28 and TRBJ1-5; no clear D gene. Per germline, CDR1 MDHEN and CDR2 SYDVKM. CDR3 length: 14 amino acids. The V end was cut by 3 bases, the J end by 0 bases, with 6 bases between. CDR3 residues: CASSLRDSNQPQHF. CDR3 DNA: TGTGCCAGCAGTTTGCGCGATAGCAATCAGCCCCAGCATTTT.

CDR3 loop: CASSVATGTGATGNTIYF. The CDR3 region has the DNA TGTGCCAGCAGCGTAGCCACCGGGACAGGGGCAACTGGAAACACCATATATTTT. V and J are TRBV9 and TRBJ1-3; 10 bases line up with TRBD1. CDR3 size: 18 residues. Germline CDR1 and CDR2: SGDLS and YYNGEE. Trimming cost V 0 bases and J 2 bases; bases outside gene matches: 8.

The chain couples TRBV19 to TRBJ1-5; TRBD1 matches 7 bases. Germline CDR1 and CDR2: LNHDA and SQIVND (reference sequence). The length of the CDR3 is 9 residues. The CDR3 loop is CSGGKPQHF. The CDR3 DNA follows: TGTTCAGGGGGGAAGCCCCAGCATTTT.

This clone came up once. The chain couples TRBV7-8 to TRBJ1-1; no clear D gene. In germline, CDR1 is SGHVS, CDR2 FQNEAQ. V was shortened by 4 bases and J by 1 base, with 13 bases between the two germline ends. This CDR3 has 15 amino acids. The chain's CDR3 is CASSSRTGPNTEAFF. The CDR3 DNA is TGTGCCAGCAGCTCACGGACTGGTCCGAACACTGAAGCTTTCTTT.

The rearrangement uses TRBV5-4 and TRBJ2-2, with 10 bases that match TRBD1. The CDR3 covers 16 residues. In germline, CDR1 is SGHNT, CDR2 YYREEE (reference sequence). V lost 5 bases and J lost 6; bases outside the gene matches: 10. CDR3 in DNA: TGTGCCAGCAGGGGAAAAGGGACAGGGGCGGCCGGGGAGCTGTTTTTT. Translated, it gives CASRGKGTGAAGELFF.

The chain couples TRBV4-1 to TRBJ2-5, with TRBD2 matching 8 bases. CDR1 MGHRA and CDR2 YSYEKL come from the germline V gene. The CDR3 is 18 amino acids. J lost 5 bases, V lost 0 bases, and 14 bases had no gene match. The CDR3 DNA is TGCGCCAGCAGCCAAGAGTCCCTGTTGGCGGGGGGCATGGAGACCCAGTACTTC. Its protein is CASSQESLLAGGMETQYF.

This chain links TRBV7-9 with TRBJ2-1, with 8 nucleotides matching TRBD1. This CDR3 spans 14 amino acids. J gave up 8 bases and V 2 bases, and 5 bases lay outside the gene matches. The V gene's germline CDR1 is SEHNR and CDR2 FQNEAQ (reference sequence). The CDR3 reads CASSLTVTGDEQFF. Written as DNA, the CDR3 is TGTGCCAGCAGCTTAACGGTGACAGGGGATGAGCAGTTCTTC.

This chain links TRBV6-1 with TRBJ2-3, with D unresolved. This CDR3 has 12 residues. Germline V gene lookup returns CDR1 MNHNS and CDR2 SASEGT. V shed 2 bases and J shed 5 bases, with 5 bases lying between them. CDR3 residues: CASSESEDTQYF. The DNA of the CDR3 is TGTGCCAGCAGTGAAAGCGAAGATACGCAGTATTTT.

The V and J genes are TRBV4-2 and TRBJ1-5; possibly TRBD1 for D (5 bases). Germline V CDR1 and CDR2: LGHNA, YNFKEQ. Trimming took off 0 bases at V and 4 bases at J, with 16 bases between the two ends. This CDR3 has 17 residues. The CDR3 nucleotides are TGTGCCAGCAGCCAAGATGGGGGGTACCAGGGAAATCAGCCCCAGCATTTT. It specifies CASSQDGGYQGNQPQHF.

V gene TRBV7-2 combines with J gene TRBJ1-4; maybe TRBD1 (6 bases). The CDR3 length is 15 residues. Trimming shortened V by 5 bases and J by 5 bases, and 15 bases separated the two germline ends. Looked up from germline, CDR1 is SGHTA and CDR2 is FQGNSA. CDR3 sequence reads: CASSRWDTGNEKLFF. In DNA form, the CDR3 reads TGTGCCAGCAGCCGTTGGGACACGGGAAATGAAAAACTGTTTTTT. Complete variable domain (other parts from reference TRBV7-2 and TRBJ1-4): GAGVSQSPSNKVTEKGKDVELRCDPISGHTALYWYRQSLGQGLEFLIYFQGNSAPDKSGLPSDRFSAERTGGSVSTLTIQRTQQEDSAVYLCASSRWDTGNEKLFFGSGTQLSVL.

This chain uses TRBV7-6 with TRBJ1-1; D is unresolved. Trimming shortened V by 5 bases and J by 6 bases, and 13 bases separated the two germline ends. The germline V gene encodes CDR1 SGHVS and CDR2 FNYEAQ. The CDR3 length is 13 residues. The DNA of the CDR3 is TGTGCCAGCAGCCTAGTTACGAGTCCTGAAGCTTTCTTT. It yields the protein CASSLVTSPEAFF.

The rearrangement uses TRBV27 and TRBJ2-7, with D possibly being TRBD1 (5 bases). This CDR3 is 13 amino acids long. Trimming cost V 2 bases and J 3 bases, with 8 bases left between them. Germline CDR1 and CDR2: MNHEY and SMNVEV (reference sequence). CDR3 amino acids: CASSLNRRYEQYF. The CDR3 DNA follows: TGTGCCAGCAGTTTAAACAGGCGCTACGAGCAGTACTTC.

This chain uses TRBV2 with TRBJ2-7; the D gene is possibly TRBD1 (5 bases). Germline CDR1 SNHLY, CDR2 FYNNEI. Trimming cost V 7 bases and J 3 bases, with 10 bases left between them. The CDR3 totals 12 residues. For the CDR3, the DNA is TGTGCCAGCACCCTGACAGACTACGAGCAGTACTTC. This translates into CASTLTDYEQYF.

The chain has TRBV19 and TRBJ1-4; D might be TRBD1 (6 bases). The CDR3 runs to 15 residues. CDR1 and CDR2 (germline): LNHDA, SQIVND (reference sequence). The germline V and J ends were trimmed by 7 bases and 5 bases, with 17 bases remaining between them. CDR3 in amino acids: CASNRGAVKNEKLFF. The CDR3 DNA sequence: TGTGCCAGTAATCGGGGGGCTGTTAAAAATGAAAAACTGTTTTTT.

This clone was detected only once. This chain links TRBV2 with TRBJ1-2, with D perhaps matching TRBD1 (5 bases). Trimming stripped 11 bases from V and 5 bases from J, with 9 bases between. Germline CDR1 is SNHLY and CDR2 is FYNNEI. This CDR3 contains 10 residues. The chain's CDR3 is CALKGYGYTF. The CDR3 nucleotides are TGTGCCCTGAAGGGGTATGGCTACACCTTC.

This chain joins TRBV4-1 and TRBJ2-7, with TRBD2 identical over 11 bases. V lost 3 bases, J lost 2 bases, and 3 bases stayed unmatched. Germline loops: CDR1 MGHRA, CDR2 YSYEKL. The CDR3 has 15 amino acids. CDR3 amino acids: CASSQLSGGAYEQYF. For the CDR3, the DNA is TGCGCCAGCAGCCAGCTTAGCGGGGGGGCCTACGAGCAGTACTTC.

The CDR3: CASSEYNEQFF. The CDR3 coding sequence is TGTGCCAGTAGCGAGTACAATGAGCAGTTCTTC. The rearrangement links TRBV19 to TRBJ2-1; D is undetermined. Germline CDR1 and CDR2: LNHDA and SQIVND (reference sequence). CDR3 size: 11 residues. Trimming removed 6 bases from V and 4 bases from J, with 4 bases in between.

This chain links TRBV6-5 with TRBJ2-7; 9 positions match TRBD1. J gave up 4 bases and V 7 bases, and 8 bases lay outside the gene matches. Germline CDR1 is MNHEY and CDR2 is SVGAGI. This CDR3 comprises 14 residues. The CDR3 loop is CASIDPTGGYEQYF. DNA of the CDR3: TGTGCCAGCATCGACCCGACAGGGGGATACGAGCAGTACTTC.

The chain joins TRBV5-8 to TRBJ2-1; D remains ambiguous. The CDR3 has 11 residues. Trimming stripped 10 bases from V and 8 bases from J, with 13 bases between. Germline values: CDR1 SGHTS, CDR2 YDEGEE. CDR3 sequence reads: CAPLVGDEQFF. The CDR3 nucleotides are TGTGCCCCCCTAGTAGGAGATGAGCAGTTCTTC.

A remark on this clone: At one end the junction does not follow the germline gene, possibly because of a read error. This CDR3 reads CASRIAGGLAYNEQFF. CDR3 sequence (DNA): TGTGCCAGTAGGATAGCGGGGGGGTTAGCGTACAATGAGCAGTTCTTC. The chain is built from TRBV19 and TRBJ2-1; 11 nucleotides match TRBD2. Germline V gene lookup returns CDR1 LNHDA and CDR2 SQIVND (reference sequence). The CDR3 spans 16 residues.

The CDR3 is CASSQEGYGSPLHF. The DNA for the CDR3 is TGTGCCAGCAGCCAGGAGGGGTATGGTTCACCCCTCCACTTT. The chain combines TRBV14 with TRBJ1-6, with D possibly being TRBD1 (5 bases). Deletions cut 3 bases from V and 9 bases from J, with 12 bases between. This CDR3 region has 14 residues. Germline CDR1 is SGHDN and CDR2 is FVKESK. Full variable domain (remainder filled in from reference TRBV14 and TRBJ1-6): EAGVTQFPSHSVIEKGQTVTLRCDPISGHDNLYWYRRVMGKEIKFLLHFVKESKQDESGMPNNRFLAERTGGTYSTLKVQPAELEDSGVYFCASSQEGYGSPLHFGNGTRLTVT.

This chain links TRBV7-9 with TRBJ2-1, with D possibly being TRBD1 (6 bases). This CDR3 contains 15 residues. Trimming stripped 5 bases from V and 0 bases from J, with 11 bases between. CDR1 and CDR2 from the germline V gene are SEHNR and FQNEAQ (reference sequence). CDR3 bases: TGTGCCAGCAGCCCACCAGGGGCCTCCTACAATGAGCAGTTCTTC. It is translated as CASSPPGASYNEQFF.

The chain is built from TRBV5-6 and TRBJ1-6, with D perhaps matching TRBD1 (6 bases). The germline V gene encodes CDR1 SGHDT and CDR2 YYEEEE. The CDR3 has 15 residues. The V and J ends lost 5 bases and 1 base respectively, with 10 bases between them. The CDR3 sequence: CASRPRGSYNSPLHF. In DNA, the CDR3 is TGTGCCAGCAGACCCAGGGGATCCTATAATTCACCCCTCCACTTT.

This rearrangement joins TRBV5-4 to TRBJ2-3; 16 nucleotides agree with TRBD2. The ends lost 5 bases at V and 4 bases at J; junction bases unmatched: 7. Per the germline V gene, CDR1 is SGHNT and CDR2 is YYREEE (reference sequence). The CDR3 extends over 17 amino acids. In DNA form, the CDR3 reads TGTGCCAGCAGGTCTGGGACTAGCGGGGGGGAAGCAGATACGCAGTATTTT. The encoded protein is CASRSGTSGGEADTQYF. The entire variable domain, with the rest obtained from reference TRBV5-4 and TRBJ2-3, is as follows: ETGVTQSPTHLIKTRGQQVTLRCSSQSGHNTVSWYQQALGQGPQFIFQYYREEENGRGNFPPRFSGLQFPNYSSELNVNALELDDSALYLCASRSGTSGGEADTQYFGPGTRLTVL.